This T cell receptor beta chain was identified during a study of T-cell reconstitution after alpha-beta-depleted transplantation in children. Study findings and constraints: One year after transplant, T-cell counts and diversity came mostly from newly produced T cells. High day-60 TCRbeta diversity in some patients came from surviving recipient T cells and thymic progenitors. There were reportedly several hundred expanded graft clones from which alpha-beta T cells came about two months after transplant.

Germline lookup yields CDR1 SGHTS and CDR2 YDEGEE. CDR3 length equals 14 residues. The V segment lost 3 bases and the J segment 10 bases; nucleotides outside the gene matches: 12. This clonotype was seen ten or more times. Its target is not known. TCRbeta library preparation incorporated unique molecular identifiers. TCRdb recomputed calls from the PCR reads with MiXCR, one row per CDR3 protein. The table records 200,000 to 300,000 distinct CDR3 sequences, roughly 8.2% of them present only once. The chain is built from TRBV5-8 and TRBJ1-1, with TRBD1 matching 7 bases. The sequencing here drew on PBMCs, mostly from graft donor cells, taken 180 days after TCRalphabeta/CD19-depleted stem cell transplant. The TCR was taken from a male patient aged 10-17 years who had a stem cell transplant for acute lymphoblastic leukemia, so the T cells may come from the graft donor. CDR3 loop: CASSSRQGGRGAFF. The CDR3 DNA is TGTGCCAGCAGCTCTAGGCAGGGGGGTAGGGGAGCTTTCTTT.